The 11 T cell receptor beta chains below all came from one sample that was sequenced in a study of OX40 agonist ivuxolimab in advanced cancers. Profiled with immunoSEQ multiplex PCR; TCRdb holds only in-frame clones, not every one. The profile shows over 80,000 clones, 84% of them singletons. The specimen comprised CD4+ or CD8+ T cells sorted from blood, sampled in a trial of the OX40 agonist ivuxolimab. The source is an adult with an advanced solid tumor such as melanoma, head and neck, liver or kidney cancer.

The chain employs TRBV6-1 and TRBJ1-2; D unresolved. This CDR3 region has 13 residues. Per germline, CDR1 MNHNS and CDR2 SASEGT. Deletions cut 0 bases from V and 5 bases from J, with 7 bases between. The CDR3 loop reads CASSEANSYGYTF. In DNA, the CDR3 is TGTGCCAGCAGTGAAGCGAACAGTTATGGCTACACCTTC.

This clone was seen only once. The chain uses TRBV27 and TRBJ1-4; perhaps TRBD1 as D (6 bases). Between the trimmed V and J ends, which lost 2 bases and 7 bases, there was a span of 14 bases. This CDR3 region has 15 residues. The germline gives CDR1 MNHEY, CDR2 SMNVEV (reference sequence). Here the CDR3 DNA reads TGTGCCAGCAGTTTAAGGACAGCCCTTGGTGAAAAACTGTTTTTT. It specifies CASSLRTALGEKLFF.

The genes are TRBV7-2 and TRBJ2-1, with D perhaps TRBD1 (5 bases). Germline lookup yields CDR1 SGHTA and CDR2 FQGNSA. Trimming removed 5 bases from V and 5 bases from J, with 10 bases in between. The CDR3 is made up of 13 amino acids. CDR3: CASSLLGHNEQFF. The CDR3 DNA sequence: TGTGCCAGCAGCCTCCTGGGGCACAATGAGCAGTTCTTC.

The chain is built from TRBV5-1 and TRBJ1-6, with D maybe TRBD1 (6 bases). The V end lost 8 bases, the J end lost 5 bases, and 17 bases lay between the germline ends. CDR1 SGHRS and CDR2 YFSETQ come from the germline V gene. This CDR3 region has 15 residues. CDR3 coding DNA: TGCGCCAGTCGTCGAAACAGGGAAGATAATTCACCCCTCCACTTT. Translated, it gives CASRRNREDNSPLHF.

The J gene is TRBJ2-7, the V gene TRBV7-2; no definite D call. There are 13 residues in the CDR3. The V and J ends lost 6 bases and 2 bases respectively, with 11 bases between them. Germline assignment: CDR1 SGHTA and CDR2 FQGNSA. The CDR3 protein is CASSSRTAYEQYF. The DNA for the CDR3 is TGTGCCAGCAGTTCCCGGACGGCCTACGAGCAGTACTTC. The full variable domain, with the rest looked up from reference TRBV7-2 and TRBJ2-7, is GAGVSQSPSNKVTEKGKDVELRCDPISGHTALYWYRQSLGQGLEFLIYFQGNSAPDKSGLPSDRFSAERTGGSVSTLTIQRTQQEDSAVYLCASSSRTAYEQYFGPGTRLTVT.

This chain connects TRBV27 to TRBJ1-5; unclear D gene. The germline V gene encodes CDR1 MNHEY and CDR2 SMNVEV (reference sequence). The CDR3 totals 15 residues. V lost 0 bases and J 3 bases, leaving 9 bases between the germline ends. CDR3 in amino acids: CASSLSMRNNQPQHF. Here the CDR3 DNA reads TGTGCCAGCAGTTTATCGATGCGGAACAATCAGCCCCAGCATTTT.

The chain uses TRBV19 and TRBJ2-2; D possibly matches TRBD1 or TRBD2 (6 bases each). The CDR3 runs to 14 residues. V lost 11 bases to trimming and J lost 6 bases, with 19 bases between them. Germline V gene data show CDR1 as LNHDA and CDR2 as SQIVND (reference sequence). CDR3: CASNRGTIPGELFF. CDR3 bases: TGTGCCTCAAACCGGGGGACAATTCCCGGGGAGCTGTTTTTT.

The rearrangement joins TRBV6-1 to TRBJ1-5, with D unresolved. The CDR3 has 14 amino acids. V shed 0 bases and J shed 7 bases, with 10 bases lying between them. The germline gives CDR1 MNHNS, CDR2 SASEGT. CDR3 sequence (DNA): TGTGCCAGCAGTGAAGCGAATGGACGGCAGCCCCAGCATTTT. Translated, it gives CASSEANGRQPQHF.

The CDR3 DNA is TGTGCCAGCAGCTTCGGACTAGCGGGAGCCAGTGAGCAGTTCTTC. Translated: CASSFGLAGASEQFF. The rearrangement joins TRBV5-4 to TRBJ2-1, with 13 positions matching TRBD2. CDR3 length equals 15 residues. The ends lost 2 bases at V and 9 bases at J; junction bases unmatched: 5. Germline values: CDR1 SGHNT, CDR2 YYREEE (reference sequence). Combining the CDR3 with reference TRBV5-4 and TRBJ2-1 gives the whole variable domain ETGVTQSPTHLIKTRGQQVTLRCSSQSGHNTVSWYQQALGQGPQFIFQYYREEENGRGNFPPRFSGLQFPNYSSELNVNALELDDSALYLCASSFGLAGASEQFFGPGTRLTVL.

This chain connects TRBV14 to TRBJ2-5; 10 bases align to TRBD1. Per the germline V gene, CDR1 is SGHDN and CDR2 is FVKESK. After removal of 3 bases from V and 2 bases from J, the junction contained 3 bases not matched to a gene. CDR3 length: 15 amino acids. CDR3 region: CASSHWDRGQETQYF. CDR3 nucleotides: TGTGCCAGCAGCCATTGGGACAGGGGACAAGAGACCCAGTACTTC.

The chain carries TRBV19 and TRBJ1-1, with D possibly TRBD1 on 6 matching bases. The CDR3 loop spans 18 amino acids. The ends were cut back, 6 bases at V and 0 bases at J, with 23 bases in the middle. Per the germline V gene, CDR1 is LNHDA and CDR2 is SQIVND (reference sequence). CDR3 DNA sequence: TGTGCCAGTAGCCCCAGGAGTTTGGACAGCATTATGAACACTGAAGCTTTCTTT. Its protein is CASSPRSLDSIMNTEAFF.